Below, one T cell receptor beta chain is given with its context. This clone was detected only once. What antigen it recognizes has not been identified. There are no base qualities to consult, and no much larger clone falls within one base. Collaborating institutions collected whole blood in K2EDTA tubes following their own protocols. For TCRbeta analysis, collaborators shipped samples in one of three forms: frozen whole blood, isolated PBMCs, or DNA extracted from either of those sample types. The data originate from a study of blood T cell repertoires in COVID-19 (dated by TCRdb to the early 2020s). Looking at the study overall: Collaborator samples came from the United States, Italy and Spain and covered acute and convalescent phases of COVID-19. The prospective study material was composed of cDNA or gDNA derived from T cells, B-cell-depleted T cells, or PBMCs. The dataset comprised deeply sampled blood TCRbeta repertoires from subjects exposed to, actively infected with, or recovered from COVID-19. The repertoires were released in a freely available public database meant as a resource for research on the immune response to SARS-CoV-2. Samples were obtained from the ongoing ImmuneRACE study (first 160 participants) and from over 1,000 subjects provided by 6 global collaborators. The sample metadata nearly always contained a de-identified subject ID, COVID-19 status, age in years and sex. Where HLA class I and class II types were available, the types were taken from metadata supplied by the sample provider, not from assay-based typing.

TCRbeta CDR3 regions were amplified from genomic DNA using the immunoSEQ Assay, a bias-controlled multiplex PCR. Regarding the original processing steps: The number of nucleated cells in each sample was estimated by amplification of reference gene primers within the assay. Sequence reads were collapsed and filtered to measure the absolute abundance of every unique TCRbeta CDR3 rearrangement. For each sample, productive Simpson clonality was calculated as the square root of Simpson's diversity index over productive rearrangements. The table was pulled from immuneACCESS by TCRdb, which kept in-frame rearrangements only. Such tables lose some clones; where checked, under half of the loss comes from unresolved V genes, and the rest has no known cause. D and trimming come from the DNA, and the V and J calls and clone size come from that table. This sample has nearly 110,000 clones in its table, and 60% to 80% of those were observed once. The ten largest clones add up to roughly 0.86% of the sample.

Study-wide conclusions, independent of this receptor: Clinical and demographic metadata were provided uncurated, with the amount varying by source and participant.

This sequence was found in a human donor with acute or convalescent COVID-19. The donor label of this sample is uncertain. What was sequenced was peripheral blood.

The base sequence is TGTGCCAGTAGTATTATGCCTAGCGGGGGAGATACGCAGTATTTT. Its product reads: CASSIMPSGGDTQYF. The chain couples TRBV19 to TRBJ2-3, with 10 central nucleotides matching TRBD2. Its CDR3 holds 15 amino acids, cysteine through phenylalanine. The kept DNA is CDR3 alone, 45 bases in frame from the first base. The germline V gene (reference sequence) supplies CDR1 LNHDA and CDR2 SQIVND. The junction shows trimming of 3 bases on V and 5 bases on J, and the gene matches do not reach 5 bases of it.